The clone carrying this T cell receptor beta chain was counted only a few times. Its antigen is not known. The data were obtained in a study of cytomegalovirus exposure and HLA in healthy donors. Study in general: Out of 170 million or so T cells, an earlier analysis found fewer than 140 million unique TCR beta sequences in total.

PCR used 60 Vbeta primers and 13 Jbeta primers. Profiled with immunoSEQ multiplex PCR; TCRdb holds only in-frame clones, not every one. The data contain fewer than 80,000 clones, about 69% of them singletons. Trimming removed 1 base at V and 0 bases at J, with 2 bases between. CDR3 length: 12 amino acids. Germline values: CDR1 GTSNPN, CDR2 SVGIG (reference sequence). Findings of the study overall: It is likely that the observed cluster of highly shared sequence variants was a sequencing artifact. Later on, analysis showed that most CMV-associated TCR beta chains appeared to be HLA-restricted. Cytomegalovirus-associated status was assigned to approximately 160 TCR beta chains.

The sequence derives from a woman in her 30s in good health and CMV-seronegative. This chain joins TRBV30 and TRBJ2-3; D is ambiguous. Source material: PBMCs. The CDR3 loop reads CAWSASTDTQYF. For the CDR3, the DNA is TGTGCCTGGAGTGCTAGCACAGATACGCAGTATTTT.